This TCR beta chain was sequenced in a study of blood T cell repertoires in COVID-19 (dated by TCRdb to 2018 to 2021). Study-level background: Collaborator samples came from the United States, Italy and Spain and covered acute and convalescent phases of COVID-19. The prospective study material was composed of cDNA or gDNA derived from T cells, B-cell-depleted T cells, or PBMCs. Deeply sampled blood TCRbeta repertoires from subjects exposed to, actively infected with, or recovered from COVID-19 were included in the dataset. The repertoires were released in a freely available public database intended as a resource for research on the immune response to SARS-CoV-2. Samples were obtained from the ongoing ImmuneRACE study (first 160 participants) and from about 1,300 subjects provided by 6 global collaborators. A de-identified subject ID, COVID-19 status, age in years and sex were almost always included in the sample metadata. Where available, HLA class I and class II types were obtained from metadata supplied by the sample provider rather than from assay-based typing.

The paper's findings and limits, for the study overall: Clinical and demographic metadata were provided uncurated, with the amount varying by source and participant.

This clone occurred once. Its binding antigen is unknown. No base-level quality is on record; no much larger clone is a single base apart. The immunoSEQ Assay, a bias-controlled multiplex PCR, was used to amplify TCRbeta CDR3 regions from genomic DNA. The original pipeline was this. The number of nucleated cells in each sample was estimated from the amplification of reference gene primers within the assay. To quantify the absolute abundance of each unique TCRbeta CDR3 rearrangement, sequence reads were collapsed and filtered. For each sample, productive Simpson clonality was calculated by taking the square root of Simpson's diversity index across productive rearrangements. TCRdb took this table from immuneACCESS and kept in-frame rearrangements with V and J called. Such tables lack part of the clones; where checked against another copy, unresolved V genes explain under half of the gap, and the rest is unexplained. The V and J calls and the clone size are those of that table, but D and trimming were determined from the DNA. This sample has 300,000 to 350,000 clones in its table, and 75% to 90% of those were observed once. The ten largest clones add up to around 5% of the sample.

Participants in the prospective study were enrolled through a virtual design, were aged about 18 to 100 years, and lived in about 25 United States geographic areas. In the prospective study, participants were assigned to cohorts based on the clinical history participants reported in a screening survey and a study questionnaire. ImmuneRACE Cohort 3 recovered participants were defined by two consecutive negative NP/OP PCR tests, healthcare professional clearance, or symptom resolution. In the prospective study, whole blood, serum and a nasopharyngeal or oropharyngeal swab were collected from each participant by mobile phlebotomists. Additional blood draws and questionnaires over a 2-month period could optionally be provided by prospective study participants. Blood samples from the prospective study were shipped frozen or at room temperature prior to DNA extraction. The TCR comes from a man aged 25 to 40 who had recovered from COVID-19. Sequences were obtained from PBMCs or T cells enriched from blood (not recorded which).

The CDR3 region: CASTSGTGGADTQYF. The bases read TGTGCCAGCACCTCTGGGACAGGAGGGGCAGATACGCAGTATTTT. Recombination linked TRBV7-9 to TRBJ2-3, and TRBD1 matches 8 of the central bases. From the germline V gene (reference sequence), CDR1 is SEHNR and CDR2 is FQNEAQ. The CDR3 holds 15 amino acids from the cysteine to the phenylalanine. Left in the record is the CDR3 DNA by itself, 45 bases read in frame from the first base. Trimmed from V: 7 bases; trimmed from J: 4 bases; junction bases lacking a gene match: 10.